Listed here are 2 T cell receptor beta chains from one sample, sequenced in a study of cytomegalovirus exposure and HLA in healthy donors. The PCR was carried out with 60 Vbeta primers and 13 Jbeta primers. Profiled with immunoSEQ multiplex PCR; TCRdb holds only in-frame clones, not every one. The listing contains 20,000 to 25,000 clones. Sequencing was done on a sample of PBMCs. The receptors stem from a male donor in good health and CMV-seropositive.

The chain carries TRBV9 and TRBJ2-5; 13 nucleotides line up with TRBD2. The junction had 1 base not matched to a gene; V was cut back by 2 bases and J by 3 bases. This CDR3 comprises 15 residues. The germline gives CDR1 SGDLS, CDR2 YYNGEE. CDR3 sequence: CASSVGTSGKETQYF. CDR3 DNA sequence: TGTGCCAGCAGCGTCGGGACTAGCGGGAAAGAGACCCAGTACTTC.

The chain couples TRBV6-1 to TRBJ1-6; 10 bases are a match to TRBD1. V shed 7 bases, J shed 6 bases, and the junction held 6 bases outside the gene matches. The CDR3 loop spans 15 amino acids. Germline CDR1 reads MNHNS; CDR2 reads SASEGT. CDR3 DNA: TGTGCCAGCATTAACCGGGACAGGGGTAATTCACCCCTCCACTTT. It is translated as CASINRDRGNSPLHF.